What follows are 8 T cell receptor beta chains derived from one specimen sequenced in a study of cytomegalovirus exposure and HLA in healthy donors. Primers: 60 Vbeta forward and 13 Jbeta reverse. This table comes from immunoSEQ multiplex PCR, and its TCRdb copy is limited to in-frame clones, with some not included. The profile shows 60,000 to 70,000 clones, around three quarters of them singletons. Sequencing input: PBMCs. Source of these receptors: a woman aged 25 to 45 in good health and CMV-seronegative.

The chain recombines TRBV30 with TRBJ1-2, with a tentative D call TRBD1 (5 bases). Germline V gene data show CDR1 as GTSNPN and CDR2 as SVGIG (reference sequence). V lost 5 bases and J 1 base, leaving 8 bases between the germline ends. The CDR3 sequence is 12 residues long. The CDR3 nucleotides are TGTGCCTGGTGGGGCGGTAACTATGGCTACACCTTC. Protein: CAWWGGNYGYTF.

The chain is built from TRBV30 and TRBJ1-1; 9 bases are shared with TRBD1. Germline-derived CDR1 and CDR2 are GTSNPN and SVGIG (reference sequence). The CDR3 covers 16 residues. V was clipped by 6 bases and J by 3 bases; unmatched bases: 14. CDR3 nucleotide sequence: TGTGCCTGTAGTACCGGGACAGGGATAATGGACACTGAAGCTTTCTTT. Translation gives CACSTGTGIMDTEAFF.

V gene TRBV6-5 combines with J gene TRBJ1-1; 9 bases map to TRBD1. CDR1 and CDR2 from the germline V gene are MNHEY and SVGAGI. V was pared by 6 bases and J by 4 bases, with 6 bases of the junction left unmatched. This CDR3 comprises 14 residues. The CDR3 is CASSGQGRSTEAFF. CDR3 sequence (DNA): TGTGCCAGCAGCGGACAGGGGCGATCCACTGAAGCTTTCTTT.

The CDR3 loop reads CASSEAAGGSPLHF. DNA for the CDR3: TGTGCCAGCAGTGAAGCGGCGGGGGGATCACCCCTCCACTTT. The chain uses TRBV6-1 and TRBJ1-6, with a tentative D call TRBD1 (5 bases). The CDR3 extends over 14 amino acids. CDR1 is MNHNS, CDR2 SASEGT, per germline. V dropped 0 bases and J dropped 10 bases, with 10 bases sitting between them.

The V call is TRBV6-5, the J call TRBJ1-6; D may be TRBD1 (6 bases). Germline loops: CDR1 MNHEY, CDR2 SVGAGI. The V gene lost 2 bases and the J gene lost 7 bases, with 12 bases spanning the gap. This CDR3 has 15 amino acids. DNA for the CDR3: TGTGCCAGCAGTTACACCGACAGGTCCAATTCACCCCTCCACTTT. It yields the protein CASSYTDRSNSPLHF.

The J gene is TRBJ2-7, the V gene TRBV6-1; D gene unclear. Trimming left V 1 base short and J 0 bases short, with 10 bases between. Germline V gene sequence: CDR1 MNHNS, CDR2 SASEGT. The CDR3 is made up of 15 amino acids. The DNA of the CDR3 is TGTGCCAGCAGTGAAGTTTTTACGGGCTCCTACGAGCAGTACTTC. This sequence encodes CASSEVFTGSYEQYF.

The gene calls are TRBV2 and TRBJ1-1; D possibly corresponds to TRBD1 (6 bases). CDR3 size: 15 residues. Germline-derived CDR1 and CDR2 are SNHLY and FYNNEI. V shed 5 bases and J shed 2 bases, with 15 bases lying between them. The CDR3: CASSKDGTLNTEAFF. Here the CDR3 DNA reads TGTGCCAGCAGTAAGGACGGGACACTTAACACTGAAGCTTTCTTT.

The gene calls are TRBV5-1 and TRBJ1-2; TRBD1 might be the D (6 bases). Germline assignment: CDR1 SGHRS and CDR2 YFSETQ. The length of the CDR3 is 17 residues. V lost 5 bases, J lost 6 bases, and 26 bases lay in between. The CDR3 DNA follows: TGCGCCAGCAGGACGTCGTCAGGGGACATCGGCCGGGATGGCTACACCTTC. It is translated as CASRTSSGDIGRDGYTF.